Listed here are 12 T cell receptor beta chains from one sample, sequenced in a study of cytomegalovirus exposure and HLA in healthy donors. Vbeta (60) and Jbeta (13) primers were used in the PCR. TCRdb's table, derived via immunoSEQ multiplex PCR, lists solely in-frame clones and lacks some. The repertoire holds tens of thousands of clones, 80% seen once, with 3.9% in the top ten. Sequences were obtained from PBMCs. All receptors come from a woman in her forties in good health and CMV-seronegative.

This clone was recorded once. The gene calls are TRBV9 and TRBJ2-3; 11 bases map to TRBD2. CDR1 is SGDLS, CDR2 YYNGEE, per germline. The ends lost 2 bases at V and 1 base at J; junction bases unmatched: 3. This CDR3 contains 16 residues. CDR3 bases: TGTGCCAGCAGCGTCGAGGGACTAGCGGGCACAGATACGCAGTATTTT. This encodes CASSVEGLAGTDTQYF.

The rearrangement joins TRBV28 to TRBJ1-2; 9 bases map to TRBD1. The CDR3 extends over 15 amino acids. The ends lost 4 bases at V and 6 bases at J; junction bases unmatched: 9. In germline, CDR1 is MDHEN, CDR2 SYDVKM. CDR3 sequence: CASSYTGTGSDGYTF. The CDR3 region has the DNA TGTGCCAGCAGTTATACCGGGACAGGGAGCGATGGCTACACCTTC.

This clone was detected only once. The V call is TRBV6-6, the J call TRBJ2-7; maybe TRBD2 (5 bases). This CDR3 has 13 residues. V gave up 2 bases and J gave up 9 bases, with 14 bases separating them. Per germline, CDR1 MNHNY and CDR2 SVGAGI (reference sequence). The CDR3 is CASSYDLTTRQYF. The CDR3 nucleotides are TGTGCCAGCAGTTACGACTTGACTACGAGGCAGTACTTC.

This chain connects TRBV4-1 to TRBJ1-2; TRBD1 is a possible D gene (5 bases). Trimming stripped 0 bases from V and 2 bases from J, with 10 bases between. The germline V gene has CDR1 MGHRA and CDR2 YSYEKL. This CDR3 region has 15 residues. The CDR3 region is CASSQETDRNYGYTF. The CDR3 region has the DNA TGCGCCAGCAGCCAAGAGACCGACAGAAACTATGGCTACACCTTC.

The chain combines TRBV30 with TRBJ2-7; a weak D match, TRBD2 (6 bases). V was clipped by 2 bases and J by 3 bases, with 14 bases between them. The germline CDR1 and CDR2 sequences are GTSNPN and SVGIG (reference sequence). The CDR3 is made up of 14 amino acids. The CDR3 coding sequence is TGTGCCTGGAGTAGAGGATTGGGGGGCTACGAGCAGTACTTC. Protein product: CAWSRGLGGYEQYF. The variable domain in full, with the rest retrieved from reference TRBV30 and TRBJ2-7, is SQTIHQWPATLVQPVGSPLSLECTVEGTSNPNLYWYRQAAGRGLQLLFYSVGIGQISSEVPQNLSASRPQDRQFILSSKKLLLSDSGFYLCAWSRGLGGYEQYFGPGTRLTVT.

The chain employs TRBV28 and TRBJ2-7, with 9 bases aligning to TRBD2. This CDR3 has 14 residues. V was pared by 3 bases and J by 1 base, with 1 base of the junction left unmatched. CDR1 and CDR2 from the germline V gene are MDHEN and SYDVKM. CDR3 amino acids: CASSLLAGSYEQYF. As DNA, the CDR3 is TGTGCCAGCAGTTTGCTAGCGGGGTCCTACGAGCAGTACTTC.

The chain joins TRBV19 to TRBJ2-1; 10 nucleotides match TRBD2. The CDR3 spans 13 residues. The germline gives CDR1 LNHDA, CDR2 SQIVND (reference sequence). CDR3 sequence (DNA): TGTGCGTCGGGACTAGCGAACTACAATGAGCAGTTCTTC. It encodes CASGLANYNEQFF.

This chain links TRBV28 with TRBJ2-7, with 7 bases aligning to TRBD1. Germline loops: CDR1 MDHEN, CDR2 SYDVKM. V was pared by 5 bases and J by 5 bases, with 9 bases of the junction left unmatched. CDR3 length: 14 amino acids. This CDR3 reads CASSIRDSVNEQYF. The CDR3 region has the DNA TGTGCCAGCAGTATCCGGGACAGTGTAAACGAGCAGTACTTC. Filled out from reference TRBV28 and TRBJ2-7, the complete variable domain reads DVKVTQSSRYLVKRTGEKVFLECVQDMDHENMFWYRQDPGLGLRLIYFSYDVKMKEKGDIPEGYSVSREKKERFSLILESASTNQTSMYLCASSIRDSVNEQYFGPGTRLTVT.

V is TRBV11-2 and J is TRBJ2-2; D is perhaps TRBD2 (5 bases). Per germline, CDR1 SGHAT and CDR2 FQNNGV. V was trimmed by 3 bases and J by 4 bases, leaving 12 bases between them. The CDR3 consists of 15 residues. The CDR3: CASSLAGGGTGELFF. The CDR3 coding sequence is TGTGCCAGCAGCTTGGCCGGTGGAGGCACCGGGGAGCTGTTTTTT.

This clone was detected once. The rearrangement links TRBV10-1 to TRBJ2-1; 9 bases line up with TRBD2. The CDR3 consists of 14 residues. The trim removed 4 bases at V and 7 bases at J, leaving 5 bases unmatched. Germline V lookup: CDR1 WNHNN, CDR2 SYGVQD (reference sequence). The CDR3 protein is CASSVSGSGNEQFF. For the CDR3, the DNA is TGCGCCAGCAGTGTTAGCGGGAGCGGGAATGAGCAGTTCTTC.

The genes are TRBV19 and TRBJ2-5, with 11 nucleotides matching TRBD1. Trimming at V came to 4 bases and at J to 5 bases, leaving 9 bases not matched to a gene. Germline loops: CDR1 LNHDA, CDR2 SQIVND (reference sequence). This CDR3 region has 16 residues. The CDR3 nucleotides read TGTGCCAGTAGTACTACTGGGACAGGGGGTTTTGAGACCCAGTACTTC. Its translation: CASSTTGTGGFETQYF.

CDR3 amino acids: CASSFPRQGVYYEQYF. The CDR3 DNA is TGTGCCAGCAGTTTCCCTCGACAGGGGGTTTACTACGAGCAGTACTTC. V gene TRBV28 combines with J gene TRBJ2-7, with 9 bases that match TRBD1. The germline CDR1 and CDR2 sequences are MDHEN and SYDVKM. J lost 3 bases, V lost 3 bases, and 9 bases had no gene match. The CDR3 spans 16 residues.